The following is a T cell receptor beta chain sequence with its context. Germline loops: CDR1 MGHDK, CDR2 SYGVNS. V was clipped by 1 base and J by 8 bases; unmatched bases: 6. CDR3 length: 15 residues. This sample is part of a study of blood T cell repertoires in COVID-19. Turning to the study itself: The origin of the acute and convalescent COVID-19 samples was the United States, Italy and Spain. In each case, the material was cDNA or gDNA derived from T cells, B-cell-depleted T cells, or PBMCs.

Seattle-derived patients entered the study during active infection and were followed longitudinally. Repertoires were generated with immunoSEQ multiplex PCR, while TCRdb's copy carries only in-frame clones and drops some. This table holds fewer than 350,000 clones, approximately 86% found once. The sequenced material came from peripheral blood. The chain employs TRBV25-1 and TRBJ2-1; TRBD2 aligns across 9 bases. The receptor was derived from a woman between 70 and 85 years old with COVID-19, enrolled during active disease. The CDR3, as DNA: TGTGCCAGCAGTGAATGTGGTAGCGGGGGATATGAGCAGTTCTTC. It codes for CASSECGSGGYEQFF.